This T cell receptor (beta chain) was documented in a study of blood T cell repertoires in COVID-19 (dated by TCRdb to about 2020). The study in broad terms: Samples from collaborators originated in the United States, Italy and Spain and spanned both the acute and convalescent phases of COVID-19. Subjects who had been exposed to COVID-19, were actively infected with it, or had recovered from it provided the deeply sampled blood TCRbeta repertoires that made up the dataset. The samples were drawn from two sources: the first 160 participants of the ongoing ImmuneRACE study, and fewer than 1,500 subjects contributed by 6 global collaborators. A de-identified subject ID, COVID-19 status, age in years and sex were almost always included in the sample metadata. The prospective study material was composed of cDNA or gDNA derived from T cells, B-cell-depleted T cells, or PBMCs. Where available, HLA class I and class II types were taken from metadata supplied by the sample provider and were not determined by assay-based typing. A freely available public database, intended as a resource for researchers studying the immune response to SARS-CoV-2, is where the repertoires were released. Summary of the overall study and its limitations: How much clinical and demographic metadata was included differed by source and by participant, and the metadata was provided uncurated.

The immunoSEQ Assay, a bias-controlled multiplex PCR, was used to amplify TCRbeta CDR3 regions from genomic DNA. In the authors' own workflow: The number of nucleated cells in each sample was estimated from the amplification of reference gene primers within the assay. To quantify the absolute abundance of each unique TCRbeta CDR3 rearrangement, sequence reads were collapsed and filtered. For each sample, productive Simpson clonality was calculated as the square root of Simpson's diversity index over productive rearrangements. Held by TCRdb, this immuneACCESS table contains in-frame sequences only and omits some clones. Under half of the omission traces to an unresolved V gene where checked; the cause of the rest is unknown. V, J and clone size reflect that table, while D and trimming were determined from the DNA. In all, the sample holds 350,000 to 550,000 clones, and approximately 90% of those were seen once. Roughly 1.9% of the sample rests with the top ten.

Based on the germline V gene, the CDR1 and CDR2 sequences are SGHRS and YFSETQ. Relative to germline, V is missing 0 bases and J is missing 6 bases, with 4 bases of the junction outside any gene match. The CDR3 spans 16 residues, from the cysteine through the phenylalanine. Here the CDR3 DNA is all that survives: 48 bases in frame from base 1. In the prospective study, participants were about 18 to 100 years old, resided in 25 or so geographic areas of the United States, and were enrolled through a virtual design. To assign participants to cohorts, the prospective study relied on clinical history that participants themselves reported in a screening survey and a study questionnaire. Each participant in the prospective study had whole blood, serum and a nasopharyngeal or oropharyngeal swab collected by mobile phlebotomists. Over an approximately 2-month period, participants in the prospective study had the option of providing additional blood draws and questionnaires. Blood samples from the prospective study were shipped frozen or at room temperature prior to DNA extraction.

As concerns this clone: Its antigen is unknown. One base away there is no much larger clone; base qualities are not given.

Recombination linked TRBV5-1 to TRBJ2-2; 11 central nucleotides agree with TRBD1. Sequencing input: PBMCs or T cells enriched from blood (not recorded which). The clonotype originates from a woman under 30 with acute COVID-19. CDR3 reads: CASSLGPGQGAGELFF. In nucleotide form, the sequence is TGCGCCAGCAGCTTGGGACCGGGACAGGGGGCCGGGGAGCTGTTTTTT. Extended through the reference TRBV5-1 and TRBJ2-2 proteins, this CDR3 yields the full variable domain: KAGVTQTPRYLIKTRGQQVTLSCSPISGHRSVSWYQQTPGQGLQFLFEYFSETQRNKGNFPGRFSGRQFSNSRSEMNVSTLELGDSALYLCASSLGPGQGAGELFFGEGSRLTVL.